These T cell receptor beta chains were read from a single sample in a study of blood T cell repertoires in COVID-19. Measured with immunoSEQ multiplex PCR; TCRdb has only the in-frame clones, and not every one. The sample yields some 150,000 clones, 86% seen once. The sample consisted of PBMCs or T cells enriched from blood (not recorded which). Receptor source: a man aged 50 to 60 who had recovered from COVID-19. Both conserved end residues are part of each CDR3. A D gene is named only where the DNA matches it firmly. Clone size appears in some rows only: once, few, many, or a class for an expanded clone.

>TRBJ2-6|-|-|TRBV9
CASSLTGYGGISGANVLTF
>TRBJ2-2|once|TRBD2|TRBV6-2/TRBV6-3
CASSSLAAPGTGELFF
>TRBJ2-5|-|-|TRBV30
CAWSQGAQETQYF
>TRBJ1-1|-|TRBD1|TRBV18
CASSPTGMNTEAFF
>TRBJ2-1|-|TRBD2|TRBV30
CALRSGTNYNEQFF
>TRBJ1-2|-|-|TRBV3-1/TRBV3-2
CASSHPPKAGSGYTF
>TRBJ1-1|once|-|TRBV5-1
CASSLGQENEAFF
>TRBJ2-7|-|-|TRBV11-3
CASSLDSEETQYF
>TRBJ2-4|-|-|TRBV18
CASSPSPENIQYF
>TRBJ1-5|-|TRBD1|TRBV6-5
CASRRNTGGPQPQHF
>TRBJ1-4|-|TRBD1|TRBV7-9
CASSLRGDRFNEKLFF
>TRBJ2-1|-|-|TRBV7-2
CASRAVPSSYNEQFF
>TRBJ2-3|-|TRBD2|TRBV28
CASTISGGVTDTQYF
>TRBJ2-7|-|TRBD2|TRBV10-2
CASCILAEVGYEQYF
>TRBJ2-6|-|-|TRBV27
CASSSYRQATLSGANVLTF
>TRBJ1-1|-|-|TRBV11-2
CASSLDTAGRGTEAFF
>TRBJ1-4|-|-|TRBV28
CASSSGVYEKLFF
>TRBJ1-5|-|TRBD1|TRBV27
CASSGRTGGNQPQHF
>TRBJ1-5|-|-|TRBV28
CASSLGPPGGQPQHF
>TRBJ2-1|-|-|TRBV12-3/TRBV12-4
CASSLNEVGEQFF
>TRBJ1-6|-|-|TRBV7-9
CASKVGGNSPLHF
>TRBJ1-2|once|-|TRBV30
CAWRRTDNYGYTF
>TRBJ1-4|-|-|TRBV18
CASSLPGQNEKLFF
>TRBJ2-2|-|-|TRBV9
CASSVRLGNTGELFF
>TRBJ2-1|once|TRBD1|TRBV19
CASIDRTGGYNEQFF
>TRBJ1-3|-|-|TRBV7-2
CASSSGTIGNTIYF
>TRBJ2-3|-|-|TRBV3-1/TRBV3-2
CASSQRLAESTDTQYF
>TRBJ1-6|-|TRBD1|TRBV2
CASRTGQGASYNSPLHF
>TRBJ2-2|-|TRBD2|TRBV19
CATNDPGLAGRATGELFF
>TRBJ1-4|-|-|TRBV6-5
CASSLQGSSGEKLFF
>TRBJ1-2|-|-|TRBV19
CASSSGTPNGYTF
>TRBJ2-1|once|TRBD1|TRBV5-1
CASSLARGLQASYNEQFF
>TRBJ1-2|-|TRBD1|TRBV7-2
CASSLDRGGGYTF
>TRBJ2-5|-|-|TRBV19
CASSFRDQETQYF
>TRBJ1-2|-|-|TRBV5-1
CASSLEGDNGYTF
>TRBJ1-1|-|-|TRBV19
CASSSGATEAFF
>TRBJ1-3|-|-|TRBV18
CASSTYQGSGNTIYF
>TRBJ1-2|-|-|TRBV7-9
CASSDIVTQYGYTF
>TRBJ1-1|-|-|TRBV27
CASSLVRNTEAFF
>TRBJ2-4|few|-|TRBV5-4
CASSLDRLGGGNIQYF
>TRBJ1-4|once|TRBD1|TRBV7-9
CASSLGQFGQGANEKLFF
>TRBJ2-3|-|-|TRBV4-3
CASSQTGFEGGTDTQYF
>TRBJ1-1|once|-|TRBV7-2
CASSSRGGTEAFF
>TRBJ2-7|-|TRBD2|TRBV30
CAWSAPGLRSYEQYF
>TRBJ1-1|-|-|TRBV7-2
CASLRVNTEAFF
>TRBJ1-3|-|-|TRBV30
CAWSSGTGNTIYF
>TRBJ2-7|-|TRBD2|TRBV19
CASSRAGGYEQYF
>TRBJ1-4|-|TRBD1|TRBV5-1
CASSGGQGHGGNEKLFF
>TRBJ2-7|medium-sized|-|TRBV28
CASSFRVTAGEQYF
>TRBJ2-5|-|TRBD2|TRBV5-1
CASSSRGESQETQYF
>TRBJ2-7|-|TRBD1|TRBV11-2
CASSRTGARYEQYF
>TRBJ2-5|-|TRBD2|TRBV7-7
CASSPMTSGETQYF
>TRBJ2-1|-|TRBD2|TRBV7-2
CASSLAKTLAGSEQFF
>TRBJ2-7|-|TRBD2|TRBV28
CASSSLAGVREQYF